Listed below are T cell receptor beta chains from one sample, sequenced in a study of response to subunit inactivated influenza vaccine. MiXCR, run by TCRdb on the RT-PCR reads, gives a single entry per CDR3 protein. The sample shows roughly 570,000 distinct CDR3 sequences, 10% to 15% of them seen only once. The source material was PBMCs from blood, sampled roughly 6 weeks after vaccination. The receptors derive from a man aged 45 to 65 who received an inactivated influenza vaccine. The CDR3 runs from the conserved cysteine through the conserved F or W. The order of the fields is J gene, D gene, V gene, clone size, CDR3 protein, CDR3 DNA. The D gene is left open where the match is weak. Rows may omit the clone size; those that give it use once, few, many or a size class.

j_gene: TRBJ2-1; d_gene: TRBD1; v_gene: TRBV24-1; abundance: many; CDR3aa: CATSDPGDRGYNEQFF; CDR3nt: TGTGCCACCAGTGATCCGGGGGACAGGGGTTACAATGAGCAGTTCTTC
j_gene: TRBJ2-7; d_gene: -; v_gene: TRBV7-2; abundance: few; CDR3aa: CASSLVRSGEAQYF; CDR3nt: TGTGCCAGCAGCTTAGTCCGCTCCGGAGAGGCGCAGTACTTC
j_gene: TRBJ1-1; d_gene: -; v_gene: TRBV7-2; abundance: few; CDR3aa: CASSWDKATTSAFF; CDR3nt: TGTGCCAGCAGCTGGGACAAGGCTACAACGTCGGCTTTCTTT
j_gene: TRBJ2-1; d_gene: TRBD1; v_gene: TRBV20-1; abundance: many; CDR3aa: CSARNPGQGVGNEQFF; CDR3nt: TGCAGTGCTAGAAACCCGGGACAGGGGGTCGGGAATGAGCAGTTCTTC
j_gene: TRBJ2-3; d_gene: TRBD2; v_gene: TRBV7-6; abundance: -; CDR3aa: CASSFQASGSTDTQYF; CDR3nt: TGTGCCAGCAGCTTTCAGGCTAGCGGATCCACAGATACGCAGTATTTT
j_gene: TRBJ2-1; d_gene: -; v_gene: TRBV24-1; abundance: -; CDR3aa: CATSDEAGTSYNEQFF; CDR3nt: TGTGCCACCAGTGATGAAGCGGGTACCTCCTACAATGAGCAGTTCTTC
j_gene: TRBJ2-7; d_gene: -; v_gene: TRBV5-5; abundance: many; CDR3aa: CASSLFGQDYYEQYF; CDR3nt: TGTGCCAGCAGCTTGTTCGGCCAGGACTATTACGAGCAGTACTTC
j_gene: TRBJ2-5; d_gene: -; v_gene: TRBV7-2; abundance: -; CDR3aa: CASSPANRGGGETQYF; CDR3nt: TGTGCCAGCAGCCCAGCTAACAGGGGGGGCGGAGAGACCCAGTACTTC
j_gene: TRBJ1-5; d_gene: -; v_gene: TRBV6-2/TRBV6-3; abundance: -; CDR3aa: CASSYSSQNQPQHF; CDR3nt: TGTGCCAGCAGTTACTCAAGTCAGAATCAGCCCCAGCATTTT
j_gene: TRBJ2-5; d_gene: -; v_gene: TRBV7-2; abundance: few; CDR3aa: CASSFQELGTQYF; CDR3nt: TGTGCCAGCAGCTTCCAAGAGTTGGGGACCCAGTACTTC
j_gene: TRBJ1-1; d_gene: TRBD1; v_gene: TRBV5-1; abundance: -; CDR3aa: CASSLRDRATEAFF; CDR3nt: TGCGCCAGCAGCCTAAGGGACAGGGCCACTGAAGCTTTCTTT
j_gene: TRBJ1-5; d_gene: -; v_gene: TRBV4-2; abundance: few; CDR3aa: CASSHGRGVRSNQPQHF; CDR3nt: TGTGCCAGCAGCCATGGGCGAGGGGTTCGAAGCAATCAGCCCCAGCATTTT
j_gene: TRBJ2-5; d_gene: -; v_gene: TRBV13; abundance: -; CDR3aa: CASSLPPWETQYF; CDR3nt: TGTGCCAGCAGCCTCCCCCCTTGGGAGACCCAGTACTTC
j_gene: TRBJ1-5; d_gene: -; v_gene: TRBV15; abundance: -; CDR3aa: CATSSMTPPRGNQPQHF; CDR3nt: TGTGCCACCAGCAGTATGACACCCCCTCGGGGCAATCAGCCCCAGCATTTT
j_gene: TRBJ2-4; d_gene: -; v_gene: TRBV2; abundance: few; CDR3aa: CASSEGGLSKNIQYF; CDR3nt: TGTGCCAGCAGTGAAGGAGGGTTAAGCAAAAACATTCAGTACTTC
j_gene: TRBJ1-1; d_gene: -; v_gene: TRBV20-1; abundance: few; CDR3aa: CSAREFEAFF; CDR3nt: TGCAGTGCTAGAGAGTTTGAAGCTTTCTTT
j_gene: TRBJ2-6; d_gene: -; v_gene: TRBV6-1; abundance: -; CDR3aa: CASSGSGLSGANVLTF; CDR3nt: TGTGCCAGCAGTGGATCAGGGCTCTCTGGGGCCAACGTCCTGACTTTC
j_gene: TRBJ1-1; d_gene: TRBD1; v_gene: TRBV6-1; abundance: -; CDR3aa: CASTLRTGWTEAFF; CDR3nt: TGTGCCAGCACTCTACGGACAGGGTGGACTGAAGCTTTCTTT